This passage covers 10 T cell receptor beta chains from one sample sequenced in a study of T cells in localized non-small cell lung cancer. The protocol was immunoSEQ multiplex PCR, while the TCRdb copy is restricted to in-frame clones and leaves out a portion. The table has 2,500 to 3,000 clones, around 25% seen once; the top ten hold roughly a tenth. The starting material was normal lung tissue next to the tumor, obtained before any cancer treatment. The origin of the receptors is a man between 40 and 69 years old with stage II lung adenocarcinoma.

The rearrangement links TRBV11-3 to TRBJ2-7, with D perhaps TRBD1 or TRBD2 (7 bases each). CDR1 is SGHNT and CDR2 is YENEEA in the germline V gene. Trimming took off 5 bases at V and 7 bases at J, with 18 bases between the two ends. The CDR3 length is 14 residues. The CDR3 reads CASSLTGRAEEQYF. DNA for the CDR3: TGTGCCAGCAGCCTGACAGGGAGGGCGGAGGAGCAGTACTTC.

Here the CDR3 DNA reads TGCGCCAGCAGCTTGAGGGACACTAACACTGAAGCTTTCTTT. This sequence encodes CASSLRDTNTEAFF. V and J are TRBV5-1 and TRBJ1-1; D perhaps matches TRBD1 (6 bases). This CDR3 has 14 amino acids. Germline CDR1 and CDR2: SGHRS and YFSETQ. Between the trimmed V and J ends, which lost 1 base and 2 bases, there was a span of 9 bases.

This chain uses TRBV11-3 with TRBJ1-2; D remains unclear. Germline V CDR1 and CDR2: SGHNT, YENEEA. The CDR3 sequence is 17 residues long. V gave up 3 bases and J gave up 2 bases, with 19 bases separating them. This CDR3 is CASSLVLTQAVNYGYTF. For the CDR3, the DNA is TGTGCCAGCAGCTTGGTCTTGACTCAGGCAGTCAACTATGGCTACACCTTC.

This clone showed up just a few times. The rearrangement links TRBV28 to TRBJ2-7; either TRBD1 or TRBD2 may fit D (6 bases each). In germline, CDR1 is MDHEN, CDR2 SYDVKM. V lost 8 bases and J 6 bases, leaving 23 bases between the germline ends. The CDR3 consists of 15 residues. The CDR3, as DNA: TGTGCCAGCGCCCCTCCGGGGGCCGACGGGGCCGAGCAGTACGTC. Translation: CASAPPGADGAEQYV.

By share, this clone ranks as medium-sized (0.01 to 0.1%). The chain links TRBV11-3 to TRBJ1-1; D not certain. The CDR3 is 14 amino acids. Trimming removed 5 bases from V and 5 bases from J, with 15 bases in between. Germline V lookup: CDR1 SGHNT, CDR2 YENEEA. The CDR3: CASSPEAGFTEAFF. The DNA of the CDR3 is TGTGCCAGCAGCCCCGAAGCAGGATTTACTGAAGCTTTCTTT.

This rearrangement joins TRBV19 to TRBJ2-1, with 10 nucleotides matching TRBD2. The CDR3 is made up of 18 amino acids. Germline V gene sequence: CDR1 LNHDA, CDR2 SQIVND (reference sequence). Trimming at V came to 1 base and at J to 3 bases, leaving 9 bases not matched to a gene. CDR3 amino acids: CASSIVRIAGGVYNEQFF. CDR3 bases: TGTGCCAGTAGTATAGTCCGAATAGCGGGGGGAGTCTACAATGAGCAGTTCTTC.

This clone was seen a handful of times. This chain uses TRBV9 with TRBJ1-2; possibly TRBD1 for D (5 bases). The CDR3 loop spans 15 amino acids. Trimming cost V 0 bases and J 1 base, with 10 bases left between them. CDR1 and CDR2 from the germline V gene are SGDLS and YYNGEE. The CDR3 DNA reads as TGTGCCAGCAGCGTAGAGGCAGGGAATAACTATGGCTACACCTTC. Protein product: CASSVEAGNNYGYTF.

The CDR3 sequence is CASSQEGFSYEQYF. The CDR3 coding sequence is TGTGCCAGCAGCCAAGAAGGCTTTTCCTACGAGCAGTACTTC. The gene calls are TRBV14 and TRBJ2-7, with D hard to call. CDR1 and CDR2 from the germline V gene are SGHDN and FVKESK. The CDR3 consists of 14 residues. Deletions cut 0 bases from V and 1 base from J, with 7 bases between.

The table lists this clone with a few counts. The rearrangement uses TRBV6-8 and TRBJ2-7; the match to TRBD2 covers 8 bases. Losses at the gene ends were 10 bases for V and 4 bases for J; bases not matched to a gene: 9. Germline V lookup: CDR1 MNHGY, CDR2 SAAAGT. This CDR3 is 13 amino acids long. CDR3: CAISSGGPYEQYV. The CDR3 DNA reads as TGTGCCATCTCCAGCGGGGGTCCGTACGAGCAGTACGTC.

The chain is built from TRBV6-8 and TRBJ1-1, with 8 bases identical to TRBD1. This CDR3 region has 14 residues. Germline trimming cut 10 bases from V and 2 bases from J; bases unmatched to any gene: 9. Germline loops: CDR1 MNHGY, CDR2 SAAAGT. CDR3 coding DNA: TGTGCCATCAGGACGGGACAGGAAAACACTGAAGCTTTCTTT. Translated: CAIRTGQENTEAFF.